The rows below give T cell receptor beta chains drawn from one sample of a study of early T cells in non-severe SARS-CoV-2 infection. TCRdb used MiXCR to reprocess the 5' RACE reads, holding one entry per CDR3 protein. This sample yields fewer than 120,000 distinct CDR3 sequences, of which roughly 13% are seen a single time; 3.5% to 4% belongs to the top ten. Sequences were derived from whole blood, sampled at baseline. The source is an adult who was a healthcare worker with PCR-confirmed SARS-CoV-2 infection or an uninfected control (not recorded which). CDR3s include the opening cysteine and the closing phenylalanine or tryptophan. A D gene is named only where the DNA matches it firmly. Size values are once, few and many counts, or a class for expanded clones, and some rows have none.

size: NA; J: TRBJ1-1; D: NA; V: TRBV4-1; DNA: TGCGCCAGCAGCCAAGATCCGCGGGAGACTGAAGCTTTCTTT; CDR3: CASSQDPRETEAFF
size: many; J: TRBJ1-1; D: NA; V: TRBV11-2; DNA: TGTGCCAGCAGCTTAGAATTTGGGACTCGGTCCACTGAAGCTTTCTTT; CDR3: CASSLEFGTRSTEAFF
size: many; J: TRBJ1-2; D: TRBD1; V: TRBV10-3; DNA: TGTGCCATCAGTAACACACAGGGGAACTATGGCTACACCTTC; CDR3: CAISNTQGNYGYTF
size: few; J: TRBJ1-6; D: NA; V: TRBV6-5; DNA: TGTGCCAGCAGTTATCGACGGGACATAAATTCACCCCTCCACTTT; CDR3: CASSYRRDINSPLHF
size: few; J: TRBJ1-4; D: NA; V: TRBV21-1; DNA: TGTGCCAGCAGCAAACCGGCTTCTGAAAAACTGTTTTTT; CDR3: CASSKPASEKLFF
size: NA; J: TRBJ1-1; D: NA; V: TRBV6-5; DNA: TGTGCCAGCAGTTACTCGAATAATGGACGGATGAACACTGAAGCTTTCTTT; CDR3: CASSYSNNGRMNTEAFF
size: NA; J: TRBJ2-1; D: NA; V: TRBV6-2/TRBV6-3; DNA: TGTGCCAGCAGTTACCGGGCGACTGTCTACAATGAGCAGTTCTTC; CDR3: CASSYRATVYNEQFF
size: NA; J: TRBJ2-6; D: NA; V: TRBV5-1; DNA: TGCGCCAGCAGCTTGGCAGGGACGGCTGGGGCCAACGTCCTGACTTTC; CDR3: CASSLAGTAGANVLTF
size: NA; J: TRBJ2-3; D: TRBD2; V: TRBV29-1; DNA: TGCAGCGCGAAAAGGAGTAGCGGGATTGATACGCAGTATTTT; CDR3: CSAKRSSGIDTQYF
size: few; J: TRBJ2-6; D: NA; V: TRBV7-3; DNA: TGTGCCAGCAGCCGACGGGGAAGTATGTCTGGGGCCAACGTCCTGACTTTC; CDR3: CASSRRGSMSGANVLTF
size: NA; J: TRBJ2-3; D: TRBD2; V: TRBV2; DNA: TGTGCCAGCTGCTCTAGCGGGGGGCCTGAAAGGCAGTATTTT; CDR3: CASCSSGGPERQYF
size: NA; J: TRBJ2-4; D: TRBD1; V: TRBV28; DNA: TGTGCCAGCGGACGAGACAGGGGGCGCTTGAACATTCAGTACTTC; CDR3: CASGRDRGRLNIQYF
size: few; J: TRBJ2-7; D: TRBD1; V: TRBV11-2; DNA: TGTGCCAGCAGCCCCTGGACAGGGGAGAACGAGCAGTACTTC; CDR3: CASSPWTGENEQYF
size: NA; J: TRBJ2-1; D: NA; V: TRBV7-2; DNA: TGTGCCAGCAGCTCGGGACCCCCTGGGGTCAATGATGTGTTCTTC; CDR3: CASSSGPPGVNDVFF
size: few; J: TRBJ1-1; D: TRBD1; V: TRBV10-1; DNA: TGCGCCAGCAGTGAGTCAGAGGGGGCTTGGGCTGAAGCTTTCTTT; CDR3: CASSESEGAWAEAFF
size: NA; J: TRBJ1-4; D: NA; V: TRBV7-6; DNA: TGTGCCAGCAGCCTCCCAACTAATGAAAAACTGTTTTTT; CDR3: CASSLPTNEKLFF
size: NA; J: TRBJ1-1; D: TRBD1; V: TRBV6-4; DNA: TGTGCCAGCAGGGCGGACAGGGCGTACCCTGAAGCTTTCTTT; CDR3: CASRADRAYPEAFF
size: few; J: TRBJ2-1; D: NA; V: TRBV5-1; DNA: TGCGCCAGCAGCGCAGACAATGAGCAGTTCTTC; CDR3: CASSADNEQFF
size: few; J: TRBJ2-3; D: NA; V: TRBV12-3/TRBV12-4; DNA: TGTGCCAGCACCCTCTTTGGCAGGGTGACAGATACGCAGTATTTT; CDR3: CASTLFGRVTDTQYF
size: few; J: TRBJ1-3; D: TRBD1; V: TRBV5-6; DNA: TGTGCCAGCAGCTTGGACCTGACAGGGGCCAGGGCGAACTCTGGAAACACCATATATTTT; CDR3: CASSLDLTGARANSGNTIYF
size: many; J: TRBJ2-3; D: NA; V: TRBV12-3/TRBV12-4; DNA: TGTGCCAGCAGTTTGCGACAGGCCACAGATACGCAGTATTTT; CDR3: CASSLRQATDTQYF
size: few; J: TRBJ1-5; D: TRBD1; V: TRBV24-1; DNA: TGTGCCACCAGTTCGGACAGGGTAAATCAGCCCCAGCATTTT; CDR3: CATSSDRVNQPQHF
size: NA; J: TRBJ2-3; D: TRBD2; V: TRBV28; DNA: TGTGCCAGCAATGACCAAGCGGGAGCCCACTCAGAGAAAGATACGCAGTATTTT; CDR3: CASNDQAGAHSEKDTQYF
size: NA; J: TRBJ2-3; D: TRBD2; V: TRBV9; DNA: TGTGCCAGCAGCGTAGCAAAGGGAGGGAGCACAGATACGCAGTATTTT; CDR3: CASSVAKGGSTDTQYF
size: many; J: TRBJ2-1; D: NA; V: TRBV7-3; DNA: TGTGCCAGCAGCTTAAAAAGTCAGGAGAAGGTCAATGAGCAGTTCTTC; CDR3: CASSLKSQEKVNEQFF